The next 15 T cell receptor beta chains were all read from a single sample in a study of cytomegalovirus exposure and HLA in healthy donors. The PCR ran on 60 Vbeta and 13 Jbeta primers. Sequencing used immunoSEQ multiplex PCR; TCRdb keeps in-frame clones, though not all of them. Of 95,000 to 150,000 clones in the sample, around 72% are singletons; the top ten hold 8% to 8.5%. The sequenced sample was PBMCs. The receptors here all came from a woman between 40 and 50 years old in good health and CMV-seropositive.

The chain has TRBV5-6 and TRBJ1-1; TRBD1 is a possible D gene (5 bases). Trimming removed 4 bases at V and 5 bases at J, with 9 bases between. The germline V gene has CDR1 SGHDT and CDR2 YYEEEE. This CDR3 contains 12 residues. The CDR3 DNA follows: TGTGCCAGCAGCGCAGGGTCGACTGAAGCTTTCTTT. Amino acid sequence: CASSAGSTEAFF.

The chain carries TRBV28 and TRBJ1-2; possibly TRBD1 for D (5 bases). Between the trimmed V and J ends, which lost 6 bases and 8 bases, there was a span of 16 bases. This CDR3 has 13 amino acids. The germline V gene encodes CDR1 MDHEN and CDR2 SYDVKM. The CDR3 DNA follows: TGTGCCAGCAGCCTTGGGTCGGGGGACGGCTACACCTTC. Encoded protein: CASSLGSGDGYTF.

This clone was found a few times. The V and J genes are TRBV29-1 and TRBJ1-3; 8 nucleotides line up with TRBD1. There are 11 residues in the CDR3. Per the germline V gene, CDR1 is SQVTM and CDR2 is ANQGSEA. J lost 10 bases, V lost 6 bases, and 5 bases had no gene match. The CDR3 bases are TGCAGCGTGGAGGACAGGGCTACCATATATTTT. Its protein is CSVEDRATIYF.

In this sample, this clone turned up a few times. V and J are TRBV19 and TRBJ1-1; D is unclear. Germline lookup yields CDR1 LNHDA and CDR2 SQIVND (reference sequence). The CDR3 sequence is 13 residues long. V lost 6 bases and J lost 2, with 10 bases in between. The CDR3 loop reads CASRPGSNTEAFF. Written as DNA, the CDR3 is TGTGCCAGTAGACCGGGATCTAACACTGAAGCTTTCTTT.

V and J are TRBV27 and TRBJ2-7; maybe TRBD2 (5 bases). Trimming pared 3 bases from V and 2 bases from J, leaving 8 bases between. The CDR3 loop spans 13 amino acids. Looked up from germline, CDR1 is MNHEY and CDR2 is SMNVEV (reference sequence). The CDR3 loop reads CASSLGRAYEQYF. CDR3 in DNA: TGTGCCAGCAGTTTGGGGAGAGCCTACGAGCAGTACTTC.

The V call is TRBV6-1, the J call TRBJ1-2; D remains ambiguous. Per germline, CDR1 MNHNS and CDR2 SASEGT. This CDR3 has 13 residues. V was cut by 1 base and J by 4 bases, with 7 bases left in between. This CDR3 reads CASSEGQLYGYTF. As DNA, the CDR3 is TGTGCCAGCAGTGAAGGACAACTCTATGGCTACACCTTC.

V and J are TRBV5-4 and TRBJ1-1, with D tentatively TRBD1 (6 bases). Deletions cut 4 bases from V and 5 bases from J, with 18 bases between. CDR1 SGHNT and CDR2 YYREEE come from the germline V gene (reference sequence). This CDR3 is built from 15 residues. In nucleotides, the CDR3 is TGTGCCAGCAGCGACTCCAGGGGCGGGAGAACTGAAGCTTTCTTT. Protein product: CASSDSRGGRTEAFF. The complete variable domain, with remaining parts taken from reference TRBV5-4 and TRBJ1-1, reads ETGVTQSPTHLIKTRGQQVTLRCSSQSGHNTVSWYQQALGQGPQFIFQYYREEENGRGNFPPRFSGLQFPNYSSELNVNALELDDSALYLCASSDSRGGRTEAFFGQGTRLTVV.

The rearrangement uses TRBV9 and TRBJ2-4, with TRBD2 as a possible D gene (6 bases). Germline loops: CDR1 SGDLS, CDR2 YYNGEE. Trimming left V 4 bases short and J 9 bases short, with 20 bases between. The CDR3 extends over 15 amino acids. The CDR3 reads CASSPRRDPKGIQYF. CDR3 DNA: TGTGCCAGCAGCCCTCGGCGGGACCCCAAGGGCATTCAGTACTTC. Looking up the rest from reference TRBV9 and TRBJ2-4 gives the full variable domain: DSGVTQTPKHLITATGQRVTLRCSPRSGDLSVYWYQQSLDQGLQFLIQYYNGEERAKGNILERFSAQQFPDLHSELNLSSLELGDSALYFCASSPRRDPKGIQYFGAGTRLSVL.

This chain uses TRBV6-5 with TRBJ1-1; D might be TRBD1 (6 bases). Trimming took off 6 bases at V and 8 bases at J, with 16 bases between the two ends. Germline CDR1 and CDR2: MNHEY and SVGAGI. This CDR3 region has 13 residues. CDR3 amino acids: CASSPQGTIEAFF. The CDR3 DNA reads as TGTGCCAGCAGCCCACAGGGAACGATAGAAGCTTTCTTT.

V is TRBV12-5 and J is TRBJ2-7; tentative D call: TRBD1 (6 bases). Trimming took off 0 bases at V and 5 bases at J, with 14 bases between the two ends. The germline gives CDR1 LGHNT, CDR2 FRNRAP. The CDR3 contains 15 residues. Written as DNA, the CDR3 is TGTGCTAGTGGTTTGGTCCGGGACATTTCTCACGAGCAGTACTTC. Protein: CASGLVRDISHEQYF.

In nucleotides, the CDR3 is TGTGCCAGCATTAAGGAGTCGAACACTGAAGCTTTCTTT. Protein: CASIKESNTEAFF. This chain joins TRBV2 and TRBJ1-1; no firm D call. Germline V gene data show CDR1 as SNHLY and CDR2 as FYNNEI. This CDR3 contains 13 residues. The ends were cut back, 7 bases at V and 1 base at J, with 10 bases in the middle.

This chain connects TRBV4-1 to TRBJ1-5, with D unclear. Germline lookup yields CDR1 MGHRA and CDR2 YSYEKL. Trimming took 3 bases from V and 11 from J, leaving 8 bases between them. This CDR3 contains 11 residues. For the CDR3, the DNA is TGCGCCAGCAGCCATGGGCCGGCCCAGCATTTT. It is translated as CASSHGPAQHF.

This chain joins TRBV7-3 and TRBJ1-6; D uncertain. This CDR3 contains 15 residues. V lost 0 bases, J lost 7 bases, and 10 bases lay in between. Germline V CDR1 and CDR2: SGHTA, FQGTGA. CDR3 protein: CASSLTEEDNSPLHF. Written as DNA, the CDR3 is TGTGCCAGCAGCTTAACGGAGGAAGACAATTCACCCCTCCACTTT.

The chain recombines TRBV18 with TRBJ1-2, with D possibly TRBD1 on 6 matching bases. Trimming cost V 3 bases and J 1 base, with 12 bases left between them. This CDR3 region has 15 residues. CDR1 is KGHSH and CDR2 is LQKENI in the germline V gene. CDR3 amino acids: CASSPGQTRNYGYTF. CDR3 DNA sequence: TGTGCCAGCTCACCCGGACAGACACGTAACTATGGCTACACCTTC.

The rearrangement uses TRBV11-2 and TRBJ1-3; D gene unclear. The CDR3 is 14 residues long. CDR1 is SGHAT and CDR2 is FQNNGV in the germline V gene. V lost 0 bases, J lost 6 bases, and 9 bases lay in between. The CDR3 here is CASSLEQNENTIYF. The CDR3 coding sequence is TGTGCCAGCAGCTTAGAACAGAATGAAAACACCATATATTTT.